The rows below give T cell receptor beta chains drawn from one sample of a study of blood T cell repertoires in COVID-19. Here immunoSEQ multiplex PCR was the method, and the copy in TCRdb shows in-frame clones only, minus some. Here the sample spans some 65,000 clones, approximately 83% being singletons. Sequencing input: peripheral blood. These receptor sequences come from a man aged 40-49 years with COVID-19, enrolled during active disease. CDR3s include the opening cysteine and the closing phenylalanine or tryptophan. A D gene is named only where the DNA matches it firmly. Clone sizes are given selectively: once, few, many, or a class where the clone is expanded.

d_call	v_call	j_call	clone_size	cdr3_nt	cdr3_aa
NA	TRBV29-1	TRBJ1-2	once	TGCAGCGCAATAGGGAGCAACTATGGCTACACCTTC	CSAIGSNYGYTF
NA	TRBV18	TRBJ2-1	NA	TGTGCCAGCTCACCGGGACAAACGGGTAATGAGCAGTTCTTC	CASSPGQTGNEQFF
TRBD2	TRBV7-3	TRBJ2-7	NA	TGTGCCAGCAGCTTAAGAGGGACTAGCTGCGAGCAGTACTTC	CASSLRGTSCEQYF
TRBD2	TRBV7-2	TRBJ2-3	NA	TGTGCCAGCAGCTTATATGCGGGGGGGGGCACAGATACGCAGTATTTT	CASSLYAGGGTDTQYF
TRBD1	TRBV6-2/TRBV6-3	TRBJ1-5	NA	TGTGCCAGCAGTACGGGACAGTCTTTTATGCATCAGCCCCAGCATTTT	CASSTGQSFMHQPQHF
NA	TRBV6-1	TRBJ1-3	NA	TGTGCCAGCAGTCAAGAAGGACGGGACTCTGGAAACACCATATATTTT	CASSQEGRDSGNTIYF
TRBD1	TRBV5-1	TRBJ1-4	few	TGCGCCAGCAGCTTAGGGACAGGGGCCGAAAAACTGTTTTTT	CASSLGTGAEKLFF
TRBD2	TRBV15	TRBJ2-3	NA	TGTGCCACCAGCAGCTGGGGGGGTAGCACAGATACGCAGTATTTT	CATSSWGGSTDTQYF
NA	TRBV10-2	TRBJ2-1	NA	TGCGCCAGCAGTGAACGGGGGTCGGTCAATGAGCAGTTCTTC	CASSERGSVNEQFF
TRBD2	TRBV5-4	TRBJ2-1	once	TGTGCCAGCAGCTTAATAGCGGGGGGGAGTGCTGAGCAGTTCTTC	CASSLIAGGSAEQFF
NA	TRBV10-3	TRBJ1-2	NA	TGTGCCATCAGTGAGGGACTCTATGGCTACACCTTC	CAISEGLYGYTF
TRBD1	TRBV30	TRBJ2-3	NA	TGTGCCTGGAGCACAGGGGGCGTAGATACGCAGTATTTT	CAWSTGGVDTQYF
NA	TRBV7-9	TRBJ1-2	many	TGTGCCAGCAGCTCGTATGGACAGAGAGGGGGCTACACCTTC	CASSSYGQRGGYTF
NA	TRBV23-1	TRBJ2-3	NA	TGCGCCAGCAGTCGAAAAAGCCCCCTAGATACGCAGTATTTT	CASSRKSPLDTQYF
TRBD1	TRBV2	TRBJ1-1	once	TGTGCCAGCAGCGTAACCGGACAGGGAGGCACTGAAGCTTTCTTT	CASSVTGQGGTEAFF
NA	TRBV7-6	TRBJ1-3	NA	TGTGCCAGCAGCTTAGGTAGCTCTGGAAACACCATATATTTT	CASSLGSSGNTIYF